This T cell receptor (beta chain) was profiled in a study of blood T cell repertoires in COVID-19. Sequencing was performed with immunoSEQ multiplex PCR; in TCRdb, only in-frame clones are kept and a portion is missing. The sample gives some 38,000 clones, about nine tenths of which show up once; around 20% is in the top ten. V lost 1 base to trimming and J lost 5 bases; unmatched junction nucleotides: 4. This CDR3 contains 14 residues. CDR1 MGHRA and CDR2 YSYEKL come from the germline V gene. This receptor was identified in a man between 65 and 85 years old with acute or convalescent COVID-19. The V call is TRBV4-1, the J call TRBJ1-1; TRBD1 aligns across 7 bases. The sequenced sample was peripheral blood. The CDR3 region is CASSQARGETEAFF. In DNA, the CDR3 is TGCGCCAGCAGCCAAGCCAGGGGGGAGACTGAAGCTTTCTTT.